Shown below are 29 T cell receptor beta chains from a single sample sequenced in a study of blood T cell repertoires in COVID-19. The repertoire was sequenced with immunoSEQ multiplex PCR; TCRdb's copy has only in-frame clones and lacks some. The table records roughly 200,000 clones, just under 90% of them present only once. Sequenced input: PBMCs or T cells enriched from blood (not recorded which). The source of these receptors is a man younger than 45 who had recovered from COVID-19.

To note about this clone: An end of the junction does not agree with germline; a read error may underlie this. The chain has TRBV7-7 and TRBJ1-2, with D possibly TRBD1 on 5 matching bases. The CDR3 is made up of 14 amino acids. Germline loops: CDR1 SSHAT, CDR2 FNYEAQ (reference sequence). The CDR3 is CASSSGVFNYGYTF. In nucleotides, the CDR3 is TGTGCTAGCAGCTCGGGGGTTTTTAACTATGGCTACACCTTC.

This chain joins TRBV6-5 and TRBJ1-2, with D possibly TRBD1 on 5 matching bases. The germline V gene has CDR1 MNHEY and CDR2 SVGAGI. The V gene lost 2 bases and the J gene lost 1 base, with 8 bases spanning the gap. The CDR3 loop spans 14 amino acids. The DNA for the CDR3 is TGTGCCAGCAGTTACCGACAGCTTAACTATGGCTACACCTTC. Amino acid sequence: CASSYRQLNYGYTF.

The table lists this clone with a count of one. The chain couples TRBV4-3 to TRBJ1-4; a possible D gene is TRBD1 (5 bases). Trimming took off 1 base at V and 3 bases at J, with 9 bases between the two ends. Per germline, CDR1 LGHNA and CDR2 YSLEER. CDR3 length: 15 residues. This CDR3 is CASSQGAGANEKLFF. In DNA form, the CDR3 reads TGCGCCAGCAGCCAAGGGGCGGGGGCTAATGAAAAACTGTTTTTT.

This clone was recorded many times. This chain links TRBV29-1 with TRBJ1-5; 7 nucleotides match TRBD1. Looked up from germline, CDR1 is SQVTM and CDR2 is ANQGSEA. The trim removed 6 bases at V and 4 bases at J, leaving 9 bases unmatched. CDR3 length equals 14 residues. CDR3 sequence (DNA): TGCAGCGTCGTCACAGGGGCTGGAAATCAGCCCCAGCATTTT. This sequence encodes CSVVTGAGNQPQHF.

The rearrangement links TRBV13 to TRBJ1-1; weak D call: TRBD1 (6 bases). CDR3 length: 15 residues. CDR1 and CDR2 (germline): PRHDT, FYEKMQ (reference sequence). Between the trimmed V and J ends, which lost 0 bases and 6 bases, there was a span of 14 bases. For the CDR3, the DNA is TGTGCCAGCAGCTTAGGATACAACAGGGTTGCTGAAGCTTTCTTT. Residues: CASSLGYNRVAEAFF. The variable domain in full, completed from reference TRBV13 and TRBJ1-1, reads AAGVIQSPRHLIKEKRETATLKCYPIPRHDTVYWYQQGPGQDPQFLISFYEKMQSDKGSIPDRFSAQQFSDYHSELNMSSLELGDSALYFCASSLGYNRVAEAFFGQGTRLTVV.

V gene TRBV3-1 (or the pseudogene TRBV3-2) combines with J gene TRBJ1-5; 8 nucleotides align to TRBD1. V lost 4 bases and J lost 0; bases outside the gene matches: 2. Germline values: CDR1 LGHDT, CDR2 YNNKEL (reference sequence). CDR3 length equals 15 residues. CDR3 DNA: TGTGCCAGCAGCCCAGGACAGGGTAGCAATCAGCCCCAGCATTTT. Translated, it gives CASSPGQGSNQPQHF.

The V and J genes are TRBV18 and TRBJ1-2, with D unresolved. The CDR3 has 12 residues. The V end lost 5 bases, the J end lost 0 bases, and 4 bases lay between the germline ends. In germline, CDR1 is KGHSH, CDR2 LQKENI. CDR3 amino acids: CASSAPNYGYTF. Here the CDR3 DNA reads TGTGCCAGCTCAGCGCCTAACTATGGCTACACCTTC.

This clone was detected only a few times. The V gene is TRBV30, the J gene TRBJ2-7, with D perhaps TRBD2 (6 bases). The ends were cut back, 0 bases at V and 6 bases at J, with 18 bases in the middle. The CDR3 is 15 amino acids. Germline loops: CDR1 GTSNPN, CDR2 SVGIG (reference sequence). The CDR3 reads CAWSVGPLLASEQYF. CDR3 sequence (DNA): TGTGCCTGGAGTGTAGGCCCCCTACTAGCCAGCGAGCAGTACTTC.

This chain uses TRBV6-5 with TRBJ2-1; 11 bases agree with TRBD2. The CDR3 contains 14 residues. J was trimmed by 6 bases and V by 6 bases; bases with no gene match: 4. Germline V gene data show CDR1 as MNHEY and CDR2 as SVGAGI. The CDR3 region has the DNA TGTGCCAGCAGGGCTAGCGGGGGGATCAATGAGCAGTTCTTC. Encoded protein: CASRASGGINEQFF.

V gene TRBV12-5 combines with J gene TRBJ2-7; tentative D call: TRBD2 (5 bases). V gave up 3 bases and J gave up 2 bases, with 17 bases separating them. CDR1 is LGHNT and CDR2 is FRNRAP in the germline V gene. The CDR3 covers 16 residues. The DNA of the CDR3 is TGTGCTAGTGGTTTCCTACCCTATCCGGAGGCCTACGAGCAGTACTTC. This gives the protein CASGFLPYPEAYEQYF.

The V and J genes are TRBV4-3 and TRBJ2-1, with D tentatively TRBD2 (7 bases). Germline lookup yields CDR1 LGHNA and CDR2 YSLEER. V gave up 4 bases and J gave up 8 bases, with 18 bases separating them. This CDR3 is built from 15 residues. CDR3: CASSLEGEGHDEQFF. The CDR3 DNA reads TGCGCCAGCAGCCTTGAGGGGGAGGGCCATGATGAGCAGTTCTTC.

V usage is TRBV7-9 and J usage is TRBJ1-1; 10 nucleotides align to TRBD1. Germline-derived CDR1 and CDR2 are SEHNR and FQNEAQ (reference sequence). V was pared by 5 bases and J by 1 base, with 7 bases of the junction left unmatched. The CDR3 spans 16 residues. CDR3 amino acids: CASSAGTGERNTEAFF. The CDR3 bases are TGTGCCAGCAGCGCCGGGACAGGGGAACGGAACACTGAAGCTTTCTTT. The whole variable domain, filled in from reference TRBV7-9 and TRBJ1-1, reads DTGVSQNPRHKITKRGQNVTFRCDPISEHNRLYWYRQTLGQGPEFLTYFQNEAQLEKSRLLSDRFSAERPKGSFSTLEIQRTEQGDSAMYLCASSAGTGERNTEAFFGQGTRLTVV.

V gene TRBV5-4 combines with J gene TRBJ2-5; the match to TRBD1 covers 12 bases. Germline-derived CDR1 and CDR2 are SGHNT and YYREEE (reference sequence). Trimming took 5 bases from V and 5 from J; bases not matched to a gene: 4. The CDR3 has 14 residues. CDR3 nucleotide sequence: TGTGCCAGCAGAGGGACAGGGGGCAGGGAGACCCAGTACTTC. The encoded protein is CASRGTGGRETQYF. The whole variable domain, remainder taken from reference TRBV5-4 and TRBJ2-5, is ETGVTQSPTHLIKTRGQQVTLRCSSQSGHNTVSWYQQALGQGPQFIFQYYREEENGRGNFPPRFSGLQFPNYSSELNVNALELDDSALYLCASRGTGGRETQYFGPGTRLLVL.

The chain uses TRBV5-1 and TRBJ1-2; 8 positions agree with TRBD1. V lost 4 bases, J lost 2 bases, and 1 base stayed unmatched. Germline values: CDR1 SGHRS, CDR2 YFSETQ. The CDR3 has 13 residues. DNA of the CDR3: TGCGCCAGCAGCACAGGGGGAAACTATGGCTACACCTTC. Protein product: CASSTGGNYGYTF. Together with reference TRBV5-1 and TRBJ1-2, the CDR3 gives the full variable domain: KAGVTQTPRYLIKTRGQQVTLSCSPISGHRSVSWYQQTPGQGLQFLFEYFSETQRNKGNFPGRFSGRQFSNSRSEMNVSTLELGDSALYLCASSTGGNYGYTFGSGTRLTVV.

The rearrangement uses TRBV19 and TRBJ1-1; D is possibly TRBD1 (5 bases). Deletions cut 3 bases from V and 2 bases from J, with 16 bases between. Germline V gene data show CDR1 as LNHDA and CDR2 as SQIVND (reference sequence). This CDR3 is 16 amino acids long. This chain's CDR3 is CASSIGWGGSNTEAFF. CDR3 DNA: TGTGCCAGTAGTATCGGATGGGGGGGAAGTAACACTGAAGCTTTCTTT.

This sequence joins TRBV13 and TRBJ1-2, with 7 positions matching TRBD1. V gave up 5 bases and J gave up 2 bases; unmatched junction bases: 11. Germline-derived CDR1 and CDR2 are PRHDT and FYEKMQ (reference sequence). This CDR3 is 16 amino acids long. In DNA form, the CDR3 reads TGTGCCAGCAGCGCAGAGACAGGGCAGGGGAACTATGGCTACACCTTC. It translates to CASSAETGQGNYGYTF.

CDR3 residues: CASSELAGGETQYF. The CDR3 DNA is TGTGCCAGCAGCGAGCTAGCGGGGGGAGAGACCCAGTACTTC. V usage is TRBV3-1 (or the pseudogene TRBV3-2) and J usage is TRBJ2-5; 11 bases are shared with TRBD2. This CDR3 has 14 residues. V shed 5 bases, J shed 4 bases, and the junction held 3 bases outside the gene matches. Germline lookup yields CDR1 LGHDT and CDR2 YNNKEL (reference sequence).

The chain recombines TRBV29-1 with TRBJ2-7, with TRBD1 as a possible D gene (6 bases). V was clipped by 2 bases and J by 2 bases, with 10 bases between them. The CDR3 spans 13 residues. Germline CDR1 SQVTM, CDR2 ANQGSEA. In DNA form, the CDR3 reads TGCAGCGTTGAACAGGGGCAGACCTACGAGCAGTACTTC. This codes for CSVEQGQTYEQYF.

The V and J genes are TRBV15 and TRBJ1-4, with 11 bases matching TRBD1. Germline CDR1 reads LNHNV; CDR2 reads YYDKDF (reference sequence). This CDR3 comprises 13 residues. Trimming at V came to 3 bases and at J to 10 bases, leaving 1 base not matched to a gene. In DNA form, the CDR3 reads TGTGCCACCAGCAGGGGGACAGGGGGAAAACTGTTTTTT. It translates to CATSRGTGGKLFF.

The chain combines TRBV13 with TRBJ2-5; no clear D gene. V lost 2 bases, J lost 0 bases, and 7 bases lay in between. This CDR3 is built from 14 residues. CDR1 is PRHDT, CDR2 FYEKMQ, per germline (reference sequence). The chain's CDR3 is CASSLQQYQETQYF. In DNA form, the CDR3 reads TGTGCCAGCAGCTTACAACAATACCAAGAGACCCAGTACTTC. The whole variable domain, filled in from reference TRBV13 and TRBJ2-5, reads AAGVIQSPRHLIKEKRETATLKCYPIPRHDTVYWYQQGPGQDPQFLISFYEKMQSDKGSIPDRFSAQQFSDYHSELNMSSLELGDSALYFCASSLQQYQETQYFGPGTRLLVL.

As DNA, the CDR3 is TGTGCCAGCAGTTTATACAGGGGGCAGGCAGATACGCAGTATTTT. It is translated as CASSLYRGQADTQYF. This chain links TRBV5-6 with TRBJ2-3; TRBD1 agrees at 9 bases. The CDR3 totals 15 residues. The V gene's germline CDR1 is SGHDT and CDR2 YYEEEE. J gave up 4 bases and V 5 bases, and 8 bases lay outside the gene matches. The full variable domain, in which reference TRBV5-6 and TRBJ2-3 provide the parts outside the CDR3, is DAGVTQSPTHLIKTRGQQVTLRCSPKSGHDTVSWYQQALGQGPQFIFQYYEEEERQRGNFPDRFSGHQFPNYSSELNVNALLLGDSALYLCASSLYRGQADTQYFGPGTRLTVL.

This clone was counted between two and nine times. The rearrangement uses TRBV7-9 and TRBJ2-2; tentative D call: TRBD2 (6 bases). Germline CDR1 SEHNR, CDR2 FQNEAQ (reference sequence). CDR3 length: 15 amino acids. Trimming left V 5 bases short and J 2 bases short, with 12 bases between. The CDR3 sequence is CASSPRRVNTGELFF. DNA of the CDR3: TGTGCCAGCAGCCCAAGGAGGGTTAACACCGGGGAGCTGTTTTTT.

This sequence joins TRBV11-2 and TRBJ2-2; 8 nucleotides agree with TRBD1. Per germline, CDR1 SGHAT and CDR2 FQNNGV. There are 16 residues in the CDR3. V was pared by 2 bases and J by 2 bases, with 4 bases of the junction left unmatched. Here the CDR3 reads CASSLNRGINTGELFF. CDR3 sequence (DNA): TGTGCCAGCAGCTTAAACAGGGGGATCAACACCGGGGAGCTGTTTTTT.

The V gene is TRBV7-9, the J gene TRBJ1-2, with D possibly matching TRBD1 (6 bases). Trimming pared 5 bases from V and 3 bases from J, leaving 10 bases between. Germline lookup yields CDR1 SEHNR and CDR2 FQNEAQ (reference sequence). This CDR3 is 13 amino acids long. CDR3 sequence reads: CASSADSDYGYTF. The CDR3 DNA reads TGTGCCAGCAGCGCGGACAGCGACTATGGCTACACCTTC.

The V call is TRBV7-8, the J call TRBJ2-7; TRBD2 aligns across 10 bases. The junction had 5 bases not matched to a gene; V was cut back by 1 base and J by 2 bases. The CDR3 length is 16 residues. Germline loops: CDR1 SGHVS, CDR2 FQNEAQ. The CDR3 bases are TGTGCCAGCAGCTTAGGAATCGGGACTAGCGCCTACGAGCAGTACTTC. It yields the protein CASSLGIGTSAYEQYF. The full variable domain, its missing parts supplied by reference TRBV7-8 and TRBJ2-7, is GAGVSQSPRYKVAKRGQDVALRCDPISGHVSLFWYQQALGQGPEFLTYFQNEAQLDKSGLPSDRFFAERPEGSVSTLKIQRTQQEDSAVYLCASSLGIGTSAYEQYFGPGTRLTVT.

V gene TRBV5-8 combines with J gene TRBJ1-5; the D gene is possibly TRBD1 (5 bases). CDR3 length equals 12 residues. Germline CDR1 SGHTS, CDR2 YDEGEE. V lost 7 bases, J lost 3 bases, and 8 bases lay in between. In DNA, the CDR3 is TGTGCCAGCCGACAGTTCAATCAGCCCCAGCATTTT. Protein: CASRQFNQPQHF.

The chain combines TRBV2 with TRBJ2-5, with a possible D match to TRBD1 (6 bases). The germline V and J ends were trimmed by 8 bases and 4 bases, with 11 bases remaining between them. Germline V CDR1 and CDR2: SNHLY, FYNNEI. The CDR3 totals 12 residues. CDR3 region: CASYRVGETQYF. The CDR3 region has the DNA TGTGCCAGCTACAGGGTAGGAGAGACCCAGTACTTC.

This chain connects TRBV7-2 to TRBJ2-1; D unclear. The ends were cut back, 3 bases at V and 5 bases at J, with 14 bases in the middle. The CDR3 extends over 15 amino acids. The germline V gene has CDR1 SGHTA and CDR2 FQGNSA. This CDR3 reads CASSFPKYPNNEQFF. CDR3 DNA: TGTGCCAGCAGCTTCCCTAAGTACCCTAACAATGAGCAGTTCTTC.

J is TRBJ1-5 and V is TRBV2; D is unresolved. From germline, CDR1 is SNHLY and CDR2 FYNNEI. The CDR3 totals 14 residues. V lost 3 bases and J 7 bases, leaving 13 bases between the germline ends. CDR3 DNA sequence: TGTGCCAGCAGTGAGAGGAGGTGGGCGCAGCCCCAGCATTTT. Its protein product is CASSERRWAQPQHF.